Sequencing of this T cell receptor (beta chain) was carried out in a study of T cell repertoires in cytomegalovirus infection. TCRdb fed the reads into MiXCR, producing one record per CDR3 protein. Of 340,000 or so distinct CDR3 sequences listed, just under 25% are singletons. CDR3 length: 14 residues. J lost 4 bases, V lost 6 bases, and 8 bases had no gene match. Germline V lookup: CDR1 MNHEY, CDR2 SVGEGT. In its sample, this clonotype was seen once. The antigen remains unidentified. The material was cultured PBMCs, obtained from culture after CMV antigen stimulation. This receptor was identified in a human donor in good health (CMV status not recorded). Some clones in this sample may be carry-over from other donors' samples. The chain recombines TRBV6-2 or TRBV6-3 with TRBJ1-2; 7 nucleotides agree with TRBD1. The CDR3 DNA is TGTGCCAGCAGGGATACAGGGGCGACCTATGGCTACACCTTC. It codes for CASRDTGATYGYTF.